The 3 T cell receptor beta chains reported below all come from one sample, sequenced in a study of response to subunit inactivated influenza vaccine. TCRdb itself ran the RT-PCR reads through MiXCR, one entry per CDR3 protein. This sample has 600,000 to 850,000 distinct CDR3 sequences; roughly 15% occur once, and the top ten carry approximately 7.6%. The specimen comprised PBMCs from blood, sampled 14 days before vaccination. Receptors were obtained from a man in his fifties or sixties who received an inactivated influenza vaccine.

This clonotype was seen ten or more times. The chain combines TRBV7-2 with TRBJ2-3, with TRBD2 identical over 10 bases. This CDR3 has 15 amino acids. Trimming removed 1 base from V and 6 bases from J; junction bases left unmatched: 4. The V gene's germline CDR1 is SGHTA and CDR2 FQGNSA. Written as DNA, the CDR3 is TGTGCCAGCAGCTTAGTTGTGACTAGCGGGGATACGCAGTATTTT. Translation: CASSLVVTSGDTQYF. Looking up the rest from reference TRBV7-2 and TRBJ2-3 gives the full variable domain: GAGVSQSPSNKVTEKGKDVELRCDPISGHTALYWYRQSLGQGLEFLIYFQGNSAPDKSGLPSDRFSAERTGGSVSTLTIQRTQQEDSAVYLCASSLVVTSGDTQYFGPGTRLTVL.

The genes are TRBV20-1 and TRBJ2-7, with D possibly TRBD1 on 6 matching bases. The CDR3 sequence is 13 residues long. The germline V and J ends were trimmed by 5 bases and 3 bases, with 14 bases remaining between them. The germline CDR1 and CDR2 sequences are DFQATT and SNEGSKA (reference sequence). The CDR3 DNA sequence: TGCAGTGCTCCCGGGACAAGCTACTACGAGCAGTACTTC. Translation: CSAPGTSYYEQYF.

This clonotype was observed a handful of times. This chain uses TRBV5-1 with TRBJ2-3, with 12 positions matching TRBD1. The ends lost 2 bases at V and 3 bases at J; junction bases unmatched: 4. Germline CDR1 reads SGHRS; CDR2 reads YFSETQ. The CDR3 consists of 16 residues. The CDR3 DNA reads TGCGCCAGCAGCTTCGGGACAGGGGGCAAGACAGATACGCAGTATTTT. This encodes CASSFGTGGKTDTQYF.